One and the same sample provided the 28 T cell receptor beta chains below, sequenced in a study of blood T cells in healthy people across ages. A second PCR, run for about 6 to 11 cycles, used a sample-barcoded 5' primer plus a J-beta primer mix. TCRdb fed the 5' RACE reads into MiXCR, producing one record per CDR3 protein. The sample lists 550,000 to 700,000 distinct CDR3 sequences; 25% to 30% were seen once. Sequenced sample: blood. These receptors originate from a woman in her sixties or seventies in good health.

There are a few counts of this clonotype. The V gene is TRBV29-1, the J gene TRBJ1-1; D possibly corresponds to TRBD1 (6 bases). The V end was cut by 7 bases, the J end by 2 bases, with 11 bases between. CDR1 is SQVTM, CDR2 ANQGSEA, per germline. The CDR3 runs to 12 residues. CDR3 bases: TGCAGCGCCCACAGGGTTAACACTGAAGCTTTCTTT. This codes for CSAHRVNTEAFF.

This clonotype was detected a few times. V and J are TRBV2 and TRBJ2-5, with a possible D match to TRBD2 (5 bases). V was clipped by 9 bases and J by 1 base, with 12 bases between them. CDR1 SNHLY and CDR2 FYNNEI come from the germline V gene. The CDR3 sequence is 13 residues long. The CDR3 protein is CASTLELQETQYF. The CDR3 DNA sequence: TGTGCCAGTACACTAGAGCTCCAAGAGACCCAGTACTTC.

The V call is TRBV20-1, the J call TRBJ2-1; 11 positions agree with TRBD2. Germline V CDR1 and CDR2: DFQATT, SNEGSKA (reference sequence). V lost 2 bases, J lost 8 bases, and 8 bases stayed unmatched. This CDR3 comprises 15 residues. The CDR3 DNA sequence: TGCAGTGCTAGACTAGCGGGAGGAAGAGTACATGAGCAGTTCTTC. Residues: CSARLAGGRVHEQFF.

The CDR3 reads CASSQVTSNTEAFF. The CDR3 DNA reads TGTGCCAGCAGTCAAGTGACCTCGAACACTGAAGCTTTCTTT. The V call is TRBV6-5, the J call TRBJ1-1, with D unresolved. Between the trimmed V and J ends, which lost 5 bases and 1 base, there was a span of 11 bases. Germline CDR1 reads MNHEY; CDR2 reads SVGAGI. The CDR3 is made up of 14 amino acids.

This clonotype was detected a few times. The genes are TRBV5-1 and TRBJ1-2, with D maybe TRBD1 (6 bases). This CDR3 region has 11 residues. CDR1 and CDR2 from the germline V gene are SGHRS and YFSETQ. Trimming pared 4 bases from V and 13 bases from J, leaving 14 bases between. CDR3 region: CASSADRQFTF. CDR3 DNA: TGCGCCAGCAGCGCCGACAGGCAATTCACCTTC.

The chain links TRBV20-1 to TRBJ1-3, with 7 bases identical to TRBD1. In germline, CDR1 is DFQATT, CDR2 SNEGSKA (reference sequence). The CDR3 has 14 residues. Trimming took 5 bases from V and 2 from J; bases not matched to a gene: 6. The CDR3 sequence: CSASRQGPGNTIYF. The CDR3 DNA sequence: TGCAGTGCTTCCCGACAGGGACCTGGAAACACCATATATTTT.

This clonotype was picked up a small number of times. The V and J genes are TRBV20-1 and TRBJ2-5; 13 bases map to TRBD2. Germline V lookup: CDR1 DFQATT, CDR2 SNEGSKA (reference sequence). This CDR3 comprises 14 residues. V shed 5 bases, J shed 4 bases, and the junction held 4 bases outside the gene matches. CDR3 nucleotides: TGCAGTGCTCGACGGACTAGCGGGGGAGAGACCCAGTACTTC. This gives the protein CSARRTSGGETQYF.

The V and J genes are TRBV3-1 and TRBJ1-1, with a weak D call TRBD1 (6 bases). This CDR3 is built from 15 residues. The V end was cut by 1 base, the J end by 1 base, with 10 bases between. Germline V lookup: CDR1 LGHDT, CDR2 YNNKEL (reference sequence). The CDR3 is CASSQGGRSNTEAFF. In DNA, the CDR3 is TGTGCCAGCAGCCAAGGGGGGCGGTCGAACACTGAAGCTTTCTTT.

At least ten counts were recorded for this clonotype. The genes are TRBV3-1 and TRBJ2-2; D gene uncertain. The CDR3 extends over 11 amino acids. Trimming removed 5 bases at V and 3 bases at J, with 1 base between. Germline V gives CDR1 LGHDT, CDR2 YNNKEL (reference sequence). The CDR3 DNA reads TGTGCCAGCAGCTACACCGGGGAGCTGTTTTTT. Translating it yields CASSYTGELFF.

The rearrangement uses TRBV9 and TRBJ1-5, with no clear D. CDR1 SGDLS and CDR2 YYNGEE come from the germline V gene. V gave up 3 bases and J gave up 0 bases, with 7 bases separating them. This CDR3 region has 14 residues. CDR3 nucleotides: TGTGCCAGCAGCGAATGGGGTAGCAATCAGCCCCAGCATTTT. Residues: CASSEWGSNQPQHF.

This clonotype was seen more than once but under ten times. This chain joins TRBV24-1 and TRBJ2-3; a possible D gene is TRBD1 (5 bases). The V gene lost 0 bases and the J gene lost 4 bases, with 10 bases spanning the gap. Per the germline V gene, CDR1 is KGHDR and CDR2 is SFDVKD. The length of the CDR3 is 15 residues. CDR3 sequence reads: CATSDLRGGSDTQYF. The CDR3 nucleotides are TGTGCCACCAGTGATTTGAGGGGTGGTTCAGATACGCAGTATTTT.

The gene calls are TRBV20-1 and TRBJ2-3, with TRBD2 identical over 12 bases. CDR3 length: 15 amino acids. From germline, CDR1 is DFQATT and CDR2 SNEGSKA (reference sequence). The J segment lost 7 bases and the V segment lost 1 base, leaving 6 bases of the junction unmatched. The CDR3 sequence: CSARVLAGGPYTQYF. The CDR3 bases are TGCAGTGCTAGAGTTCTAGCGGGGGGGCCGTATACGCAGTATTTT.

The chain's CDR3 is CASSFLRDYTGELFF. Here the CDR3 DNA reads TGTGCCAGCAGCTTCCTCCGGGACTACACCGGGGAGCTGTTTTTT. The rearrangement uses TRBV11-2 and TRBJ2-2; maybe TRBD2 (6 bases). The CDR3 spans 15 residues. V dropped 3 bases and J dropped 3 bases, with 11 bases sitting between them. Germline CDR1 is SGHAT and CDR2 is FQNNGV.

The chain uses TRBV3-1 and TRBJ1-2; D is unresolved. Germline loops: CDR1 LGHDT, CDR2 YNNKEL (reference sequence). The V end was cut by 3 bases, the J end by 4 bases, with 15 bases between. The CDR3 spans 15 residues. The CDR3, as DNA: TGTGCCAGCAGCCATGAGGGTGAGGATTTCTATGGCTACACCTTC. It yields the protein CASSHEGEDFYGYTF.

This clonotype has a count of ten or more. The chain uses TRBV5-1 and TRBJ2-1; D possibly corresponds to TRBD2 (6 bases). The germline gives CDR1 SGHRS, CDR2 YFSETQ. Trimming stripped 5 bases from V and 7 bases from J, with 13 bases between. The CDR3 sequence is 13 residues long. The CDR3 DNA follows: TGCGCCAGCAGGGTTGAGGGAGGAAATGAGCAGTTCTTC. Protein product: CASRVEGGNEQFF.

This clonotype has a count of ten or more. V usage is TRBV20-1 and J usage is TRBJ2-3; 7 nucleotides align to TRBD2. The CDR3 extends over 13 amino acids. Per germline, CDR1 DFQATT and CDR2 SNEGSKA (reference sequence). The CDR3 region has the DNA TGCAGCCCCATCGCGGGGGGCACAGATACGCAGTATTTT. This translates into CSPIAGGTDTQYF.

The chain combines TRBV7-2 with TRBJ2-5; tentatively, D is TRBD1 (6 bases). The DNA end is a closer match to TRBJ2-7, so the J assignment may be wrong. Germline-derived CDR1 and CDR2 are SGHTA and FQGNSA. CDR3 length: 17 residues. The CDR3 loop is CASSLGGQGSGRSEQYF. The CDR3 DNA reads TGTGCCAGCAGCTTAGGTGGGCAGGGGTCGGGCAGGAGCGAGCAGTACTTC.

This clonotype was counted between two and nine times. The chain joins TRBV3-1 to TRBJ2-5; 8 nucleotides line up with TRBD1. The V and J ends lost 0 bases and 5 bases, in that order; junction bases with no gene match: 11. The CDR3 has 17 amino acids. Germline V gene data show CDR1 as LGHDT and CDR2 as YNNKEL (reference sequence). In DNA form, the CDR3 reads TGTGCCAGCAGCCAAGACCTGGACAGGGTGGTCAAGGAGACCCAGTACTTC. Encoded protein: CASSQDLDRVVKETQYF.

The chain couples TRBV3-1 to TRBJ1-2; perhaps TRBD1 as D (5 bases). The V end was cut by 4 bases, the J end by 3 bases, with 12 bases between. The CDR3 is made up of 14 amino acids. Germline values: CDR1 LGHDT, CDR2 YNNKEL (reference sequence). CDR3 nucleotide sequence: TGTGCCAGCAGCCCGCGAGGGGCCCACTATGGCTACACCTTC. Its translation: CASSPRGAHYGYTF.

In DNA form, the CDR3 reads TGTGCCAGCAGCTTAAGGCAGGCCCACTCTGGAAACACCATATATTTT. This sequence encodes CASSLRQAHSGNTIYF. This chain connects TRBV7-2 to TRBJ1-3; the D is unclear. Germline V gene lookup returns CDR1 SGHTA and CDR2 FQGNSA. The CDR3 runs to 16 residues. V was clipped by 2 bases and J by 0 bases, with 11 bases between them.

The V call is TRBV25-1, the J call TRBJ1-6; no clear D. Germline values: CDR1 MGHDK, CDR2 SYGVNS. CDR3 size: 14 residues. V was shortened by 3 bases and J by 4 bases, with 7 bases between the two germline ends. CDR3: CASSEGWYNSPLHF. The CDR3 DNA sequence: TGTGCCAGCAGTGAGGGGTGGTATAATTCACCCCTCCACTTT.

The chain has TRBV2 and TRBJ1-1; D remains ambiguous. V shed 7 bases and J shed 1 base, with 10 bases lying between them. The CDR3 sequence is 13 residues long. Germline V gene lookup returns CDR1 SNHLY and CDR2 FYNNEI. The CDR3 is CASTTNANTEAFF. For the CDR3, the DNA is TGTGCCAGCACTACAAACGCGAACACTGAAGCTTTCTTT.

The rearrangement uses TRBV15 and TRBJ1-1, with no clear D. CDR1 LNHNV and CDR2 YYDKDF come from the germline V gene (reference sequence). CDR3 length: 15 amino acids. V was shortened by 0 bases and J by 1 base, with 9 bases between the two germline ends. CDR3 DNA sequence: TGTGCCACCAGCAGAGATTATCTGGGGAACACTGAAGCTTTCTTT. Its translation: CATSRDYLGNTEAFF.

The rearrangement joins TRBV29-1 to TRBJ1-1; D is perhaps TRBD1 (5 bases). V was cut by 3 bases and J by 11 bases, with 7 bases left in between. This CDR3 is 9 amino acids long. CDR1 and CDR2 from the germline V gene are SQVTM and ANQGSEA. Here the CDR3 DNA reads TGCAGCGTTGACGGGGGGGCTTTCTTT. Protein product: CSVDGGAFF.

This clonotype was counted between two and nine times. The V call is TRBV15, the J call TRBJ2-3; a possible D gene is TRBD1 (6 bases). The V and J ends lost 0 bases and 3 bases respectively, with 16 bases between them. Germline CDR1 is LNHNV and CDR2 is YYDKDF (reference sequence). The CDR3 sequence is 17 residues long. CDR3: CATSRDRQGITTDTQYF. CDR3 sequence (DNA): TGTGCCACCAGCAGAGATCGTCAGGGGATCACGACAGATACGCAGTATTTT.

J is TRBJ2-1 and V is TRBV7-6, with 8 bases identical to TRBD2. The CDR3 extends over 17 amino acids. The germline gives CDR1 SGHVS, CDR2 FNYEAQ. After removal of 6 bases from V and 4 bases from J, the junction contained 14 bases not matched to a gene. The CDR3 is CASSSWTSPRNYNEQFF. The CDR3 DNA follows: TGTGCCAGCAGTTCTTGGACTAGCCCTCGAAATTACAATGAGCAGTTCTTC.

The V gene is TRBV5-6, the J gene TRBJ1-2; TRBD1 might be the D (6 bases). This CDR3 is built from 16 residues. CDR1 is SGHDT and CDR2 is YYEEEE in the germline V gene. The ends were cut back, 4 bases at V and 5 bases at J, with 21 bases in the middle. The CDR3 sequence: CASSPPDRLVGYGYTF. DNA for the CDR3: TGTGCCAGCAGCCCCCCGGACAGACTGGTAGGGTATGGCTACACCTTC.

The chain has TRBV20-1 and TRBJ2-3, with D perhaps TRBD2 (5 bases). The germline V gene has CDR1 DFQATT and CDR2 SNEGSKA (reference sequence). The CDR3 sequence is 15 residues long. V gave up 0 bases and J gave up 4 bases, with 14 bases separating them. The CDR3: CSARDGRGFADTQYF. The CDR3 coding sequence is TGCAGTGCTAGAGATGGTCGAGGGTTCGCAGATACGCAGTATTTT.